The clone carrying this T cell receptor beta chain was detected a few times. This sample was included in a study of cytomegalovirus exposure and HLA in healthy donors. CDR3 length equals 14 residues. The PCR employed 60 Vbeta primers together with 13 Jbeta primers. Here immunoSEQ multiplex PCR was the method, and the copy in TCRdb shows in-frame clones only, minus some. The profile shows approximately 210,000 clones, roughly 77% of them singletons. The source material was PBMCs. This TCR was sampled from a male donor in good health and CMV-seropositive. The gene calls are TRBV21-1 and TRBJ2-7; TRBD1, the table's D call, was not compared with the DNA. TRBV21-1 is described as a pseudogene. CDR3 loop: CASPQAGMRNEQYF. In nucleotides, the CDR3 is TGTGCCAGCCCCCAGGCAGGGATGAGGAACGAGCAGTACTTC.